These 28 T cell receptor beta chains came from one sample sequenced in a study of T cell responses to AZD1222 COVID-19 vaccine. Repertoires were generated with immunoSEQ multiplex PCR, while TCRdb's copy carries only in-frame clones and drops some. The data contain 100,000 to 150,000 clones, over 85% of them singletons. This material consisted of peripheral blood, taken 28 days after the second AZD1222 dose. The receptors here all came from an adult who received the AZD1222 COVID-19 vaccine.

The rearrangement uses TRBV29-1 and TRBJ1-5, with 9 bases lining up with TRBD1. The CDR3 totals 12 residues. The germline V gene encodes CDR1 SQVTM and CDR2 ANQGSEA. Trimming took 6 bases from V and 6 from J; bases not matched to a gene: 3. The CDR3 spells CSVRTGAQPQHF. In nucleotides, the CDR3 is TGCAGCGTCCGGACAGGGGCTCAGCCCCAGCATTTT.

The rearrangement uses TRBV28 and TRBJ1-2; tentatively, D is TRBD1 (6 bases). This CDR3 is 13 amino acids long. Germline CDR1 reads MDHEN; CDR2 reads SYDVKM. V was trimmed by 6 bases and J by 1 base, leaving 9 bases between them. CDR3 DNA sequence: TGTGCCAGCAGGATACAGGGTAACTATGGCTACACCTTC. Translation gives CASRIQGNYGYTF.

V usage is TRBV7-2 and J usage is TRBJ2-7; 8 bases are a match to TRBD2. This CDR3 has 14 residues. Looked up from germline, CDR1 is SGHTA and CDR2 is FQGNSA. The ends lost 4 bases at V and 7 bases at J; junction bases unmatched: 9. The CDR3 spells CASSSLAGRSEQYF. The CDR3 nucleotides read TGTGCCAGCAGCTCATTAGCGGGAAGAAGTGAGCAGTACTTC. The variable domain in full, completed from reference TRBV7-2 and TRBJ2-7, reads GAGVSQSPSNKVTEKGKDVELRCDPISGHTALYWYRQSLGQGLEFLIYFQGNSAPDKSGLPSDRFSAERTGGSVSTLTIQRTQQEDSAVYLCASSSLAGRSEQYFGPGTRLTVT.

This sequence joins TRBV10-3 and TRBJ2-7, with D possibly matching TRBD2 (6 bases). CDR1 ENHRY and CDR2 SYGVKD come from the germline V gene. Trimming removed 7 bases from V and 5 bases from J, with 15 bases in between. The CDR3 is 13 amino acids. The CDR3 spells CAINPGRRNEQYF. Here the CDR3 DNA reads TGTGCCATCAACCCCGGGAGAAGGAACGAGCAGTACTTC.

Only one count was recorded for this clone. V is TRBV3-1 (or the pseudogene TRBV3-2) and J is TRBJ2-7; 12 bases match TRBD2. From germline, CDR1 is LGHDT and CDR2 YNNKEL (reference sequence). The trim removed 4 bases at V and 3 bases at J, leaving 10 bases unmatched. This CDR3 has 17 residues. The DNA for the CDR3 is TGTGCCAGCAGCCCCCTAGCGGGAGGGCCTCGCGGCTACGAGCAGTACTTC. Protein product: CASSPLAGGPRGYEQYF.

This chain links TRBV13 with TRBJ2-7; D may be TRBD2 (6 bases). In germline, CDR1 is PRHDT, CDR2 FYEKMQ (reference sequence). The germline V and J ends were trimmed by 5 bases and 0 bases, with 11 bases remaining between them. This CDR3 has 14 amino acids. The CDR3 spells CASSHYGSSYEQYF. CDR3 bases: TGTGCCAGCAGCCACTACGGGAGCTCCTACGAGCAGTACTTC.

This rearrangement joins TRBV11-2 to TRBJ1-1; D is possibly TRBD1 (5 bases). The CDR3 spans 11 residues. The germline CDR1 and CDR2 sequences are SGHAT and FQNNGV. Trimming took off 2 bases at V and 9 bases at J, with 7 bases between the two ends. DNA of the CDR3: TGTGCCAGCAGCTTAACGGGGCAAGCTTTCTTT. Its translation is CASSLTGQAFF.

The chain has TRBV28 and TRBJ1-6; no reliable D call. V was pared by 6 bases and J by 5 bases, with 11 bases between. This CDR3 spans 14 amino acids. CDR1 is MDHEN, CDR2 SYDVKM, per germline. The CDR3 loop reads CASRISGDNSPLHF. CDR3 nucleotides: TGTGCCAGCAGGATATCTGGGGATAATTCACCCCTCCACTTT.

V usage is TRBV15 and J usage is TRBJ2-1; the D gene could be TRBD1 or TRBD2 (5 bases each). The V gene's germline CDR1 is LNHNV and CDR2 YYDKDF (reference sequence). The CDR3 extends over 12 amino acids. The V end was cut by 0 bases, the J end by 12 bases, with 9 bases between. The CDR3: CATSRDHGGQFF. CDR3 bases: TGTGCCACCAGCAGAGATCATGGGGGGCAGTTCTTC.

The J gene is TRBJ2-7, the V gene TRBV10-3; 9 nucleotides line up with TRBD2. From germline, CDR1 is ENHRY and CDR2 SYGVKD. The V gene end was trimmed by 0 bases and the J gene end by 3 bases; junction bases not matched to a gene: 6. The CDR3 is 16 amino acids. CDR3 loop: CAISESERGDYYEQYF. CDR3 DNA sequence: TGTGCCATCAGTGAGTCAGAGCGGGGGGACTACTACGAGCAGTACTTC.

The CDR3 region has the DNA TGTGCCAGCAGTAACCGTCCTAGCAGGGAGAAGAATTCACCCCTCCACTTT. This translates into CASSNRPSREKNSPLHF. J is TRBJ1-6 and V is TRBV6-2 or TRBV6-3; TRBD1 is a possible D gene (5 bases). This CDR3 is 17 amino acids long. In germline, CDR1 is MNHEY, CDR2 SVGEGT. Deletions cut 5 bases from V and 7 bases from J, with 21 bases between.

This clone was observed a few times. This rearrangement joins TRBV25-1 to TRBJ2-5; D is undetermined. Trimming took 0 bases from V and 5 from J, leaving 10 bases between them. This CDR3 contains 14 residues. Germline lookup yields CDR1 MGHDK and CDR2 SYGVNS. This chain's CDR3 is CASSEYKKTETQYF. The CDR3 nucleotides read TGTGCCAGCAGTGAATATAAAAAGACGGAGACCCAGTACTTC.

The J gene is TRBJ2-7, the V gene TRBV7-2; D gene unclear. This CDR3 has 15 residues. Germline V gene lookup returns CDR1 SGHTA and CDR2 FQGNSA. Trimming removed 2 bases from V and 0 bases from J, with 11 bases in between. In DNA, the CDR3 is TGTGCCAGCAGCTTATGGGGATCCGGCTCCTACGAGCAGTACTTC. It encodes CASSLWGSGSYEQYF.

The CDR3 is CASSATHLENNEQFF. Written as DNA, the CDR3 is TGTGCCAGCAGCGCCACCCACCTAGAGAACAATGAGCAGTTCTTC. V is TRBV9 and J is TRBJ2-1; D not certain. V shed 3 bases and J shed 5 bases, with 15 bases lying between them. This CDR3 has 15 residues. From germline, CDR1 is SGDLS and CDR2 YYNGEE.

DNA for the CDR3: TGTGCCTGGACGGTCACTGGGGGACAGCCCCAGCATTTT. This gives the protein CAWTVTGGQPQHF. The rearrangement joins TRBV30 to TRBJ1-5; TRBD1 might be the D (5 bases). With 4 bases removed from V and 7 bases from J, the gap between germline ends came to 14 bases. CDR1 is GTSNPN, CDR2 SVGIG, per germline (reference sequence). The CDR3 has 13 amino acids.

The chain combines TRBV19 with TRBJ1-5, with 7 positions matching TRBD1. The CDR3 contains 15 residues. Germline lookup yields CDR1 LNHDA and CDR2 SQIVND (reference sequence). V lost 7 bases, J lost 6 bases, and 12 bases stayed unmatched. CDR3 bases: TGTGCCAGTACTAAAGGGGGCGATCGGGGTCAGCCCCAGCATTTT. Translating gives CASTKGGDRGQPQHF.

The chain uses TRBV5-1 and TRBJ1-4; 10 bases fit TRBD1. Trimming cost V 8 bases and J 7 bases; bases outside gene matches: 5. Per germline, CDR1 SGHRS and CDR2 YFSETQ. The CDR3 length is 13 residues. The CDR3 protein is CASRQGAGEKLFF. The DNA of the CDR3 is TGCGCCAGTCGACAGGGGGCGGGTGAAAAACTGTTTTTT.

The chain combines TRBV4-2 with TRBJ2-7, with D perhaps given as TRBD1 or TRBD2 (8 bases each). The CDR3 is made up of 15 amino acids. The germline V and J ends were trimmed by 4 bases and 7 bases, with 20 bases remaining between them. The germline gives CDR1 LGHNA, CDR2 YNFKEQ. CDR3 bases: TGTGCCAGCAGCCCGGGGGGGACAGGCGCGGGGGAGCAGTACTTC. Translating it yields CASSPGGTGAGEQYF.

Note on this clone: One end of the junction does not line up with germline, which may come from a read error. The chain joins TRBV28 to TRBJ1-4; no firm D call. Germline CDR1 and CDR2: MDHEN and SYDVKM. The CDR3 contains 17 residues. The CDR3, as DNA: TGTGCCAGCAGTTTCGACCCGATGGTGGGTTCTAACGAAAAACTGTTTTTT. Protein sequence: CASSFDPMVGSNEKLFF.

This chain connects TRBV5-5 to TRBJ1-1; the D gene is possibly TRBD1 (6 bases). The V end lost 2 bases, the J end lost 1 base, and 18 bases lay between the germline ends. Germline V gene lookup returns CDR1 SGHKS and CDR2 YYEKEE (reference sequence). This CDR3 region has 17 residues. For the CDR3, the DNA is TGTGCCAGCAGCTTCGGACCATTGGGACATACGAACACTGAAGCTTTCTTT. Its protein is CASSFGPLGHTNTEAFF.

V usage is TRBV4-2 and J usage is TRBJ1-2; perhaps TRBD1 as D (6 bases). Germline values: CDR1 LGHNA, CDR2 YNFKEQ. This CDR3 is built from 15 residues. The V end lost 0 bases, the J end lost 7 bases, and 15 bases lay between the germline ends. The CDR3 region has the DNA TGTGCCAGCAGCCAAGATCCGGGGGCCACGGGTGGCTACACCTTC. Translated: CASSQDPGATGGYTF.

The chain couples TRBV6-4 to TRBJ2-5, with 13 bases lining up with TRBD2. V lost 3 bases and J lost 2; bases outside the gene matches: 6. CDR1 is MRHNA, CDR2 SNTAGT, per germline. The CDR3 spans 17 residues. For the CDR3, the DNA is TGTGCCAGCAGTGATCCGGGACTAGCGGGGATTCAAGAGACCCAGTACTTC. This sequence encodes CASSDPGLAGIQETQYF.

This chain uses TRBV9 with TRBJ1-4, with D hard to call. Germline assignment: CDR1 SGDLS and CDR2 YYNGEE. CDR3 length: 17 amino acids. The V and J ends lost 2 bases and 0 bases respectively, with 14 bases between them. CDR3 coding DNA: TGTGCCAGCAGCGTCACCGGGGTGGCCTCAACTAATGAAAAACTGTTTTTT. This gives the protein CASSVTGVASTNEKLFF.

The V call is TRBV28, the J call TRBJ1-6; D perhaps matches TRBD1 (5 bases). This CDR3 contains 15 residues. In germline, CDR1 is MDHEN, CDR2 SYDVKM. The V end was cut by 7 bases, the J end by 1 base, with 11 bases between. CDR3 in amino acids: CASIGQGSYNSPLHF. The CDR3 DNA sequence: TGTGCCAGCATCGGGCAGGGTTCCTATAATTCACCCCTCCACTTT.

The chain combines TRBV28 with TRBJ2-5; D might be TRBD1 (5 bases). CDR1 is MDHEN and CDR2 is SYDVKM in the germline V gene. This CDR3 comprises 14 residues. Trimming stripped 6 bases from V and 7 bases from J, with 18 bases between. CDR3 region: CASSPGGARRTQYF. The CDR3 DNA follows: TGTGCCAGCAGCCCTGGTGGGGCGCGGCGGACCCAGTACTTC.

The chain combines TRBV5-1 with TRBJ2-7, with 8 bases fitting TRBD1. Germline V lookup: CDR1 SGHRS, CDR2 YFSETQ. The V segment lost 7 bases and the J segment 6 bases; nucleotides outside the gene matches: 9. The length of the CDR3 is 13 residues. CDR3 loop: CASGEQGATEQYF. The CDR3 nucleotides are TGCGCCAGCGGCGAGCAGGGGGCGACCGAGCAGTACTTC.

The J gene is TRBJ1-5, the V gene TRBV14, with 7 nucleotides matching TRBD1. The CDR3 is 19 residues long. CDR1 and CDR2 (germline): SGHDN, FVKESK. After removal of 0 bases from V and 4 bases from J, the junction contained 15 bases not matched to a gene. This CDR3 reads CASSQDETKGATGNQPQHF. The CDR3, as DNA: TGTGCCAGCAGCCAAGATGAGACGAAGGGGGCCACGGGTAATCAGCCCCAGCATTTT.

The rearrangement joins TRBV27 to TRBJ2-5, with 14 bases lining up with TRBD2. The germline gives CDR1 MNHEY, CDR2 SMNVEV (reference sequence). Unmatched junction bases numbered 3, after V lost 5 bases and J lost 4 bases. CDR3 length: 15 residues. CDR3 amino acids: CASSRGLAGGETQYF. In DNA, the CDR3 is TGTGCCAGCAGTCGCGGACTAGCGGGGGGAGAGACCCAGTACTTC.